This TCR beta chain was sequenced in a study of blood T cell repertoires in COVID-19. Trimming cost V 2 bases and J 0 bases, with 11 bases left between them. Per the germline V gene, CDR1 is MNHEY and CDR2 is SVGAGI. This CDR3 is 16 amino acids long. This table comes from immunoSEQ multiplex PCR, and its TCRdb copy is limited to in-frame clones, with some not included. The sample yields approximately 240,000 clones, around nine tenths seen once. The gene calls are TRBV6-5 and TRBJ1-3; D not resolved. This TCR was recovered from a young woman who had recovered from COVID-19. Sequencing was done on a sample of PBMCs or T cells enriched from blood (not recorded which). Here the CDR3 DNA reads TGTGCCAGCAGTTACGCGGCGGCCAGCTCTGGAAACACCATATATTTT. This sequence encodes CASSYAAASSGNTIYF.